This T cell receptor (beta chain) was captured in a study of blood T cell repertoires in COVID-19. Study information: There were acute and convalescent COVID-19 samples, and they came from the United States, Italy and Spain.

Authors' data handling: How many nucleated cells were present was estimated from reference gene primer amplification. TCRdb's table, derived via immunoSEQ multiplex PCR, lists solely in-frame clones and lacks some. That table gives V, J and clone size, and the DNA gave D and trimming. The data show around 330,000 clones, approximately 88% seen once. The CDR3 runs 13 residues. The V end lost 4 bases, the J end lost 4 bases, and 8 bases lay between the germline ends. CDR1 is MNHEY, CDR2 SVGEGT, per germline. In this sample, this clone turned up once. Sequencing was done on a sample of peripheral blood. The source is a woman aged 25-40 years with COVID-19, enrolled during active disease. The rearrangement uses TRBV6-2 or TRBV6-3 and TRBJ1-5; D remains unclear. The CDR3 here is CASSFGVNQPQHF. Here the CDR3 DNA reads TGTGCCAGCAGTTTCGGGGTTAATCAGCCCCAGCATTTT.